These T cell receptor beta chains were read from a single sample in a study of shared clonotypes between healthy human individuals. TCRdb's table, derived via immunoSEQ multiplex PCR, lists solely in-frame clones and lacks some. The profile shows about 1.4 million clones, approximately 97% of them singletons. Sequencing was performed on naive CD4+ T cells sorted from blood. These receptor sequences come from a man between 25 and 39 years old in good health. Each CDR3 is given with its conserved first and last residue. A D gene is named only where the DNA matches it firmly. Only some rows state a clone size, as once, few, many or a class for expanded clones.

>TRBD1|.|TRBJ1-4|TRBV27
CASSLSGTGYEKLFF
TGTGCCAGCAGTTTATCAGGGACAGGGTACGAAAAACTGTTTTTT
>.|.|TRBJ2-2|TRBV19
CASSIAQSHGELFF
TGTGCCAGTAGTATAGCCCAGTCCCACGGGGAGCTGTTTTTT
>.|.|TRBJ2-7|TRBV28
CASRADSYEQYF
TGTGCCAGCAGGGCGGACAGCTACGAGCAGTACTTC
>.|.|TRBJ2-1|TRBV10-2
CASRGGRGRAYNEQFF
TGCGCCAGCAGAGGGGGGAGGGGGCGCGCCTACAATGAGCAGTTCTTC
>.|.|TRBJ1-2|TRBV19
CASNPPAGSGSNYGYTF
TGTGCCAGTAACCCTCCGGCGGGGTCAGGCTCGAACTATGGCTACACCTTC
>.|.|TRBJ1-2|TRBV9
CASSVAQQPYGYTF
TGTGCCAGCAGCGTAGCCCAACAGCCCTATGGCTACACCTTC
>TRBD2|.|TRBJ2-5|TRBV7-2
CASSLASGRVRGAQETQYF
TGTGCCAGCAGCTTAGCTAGCGGGAGGGTTAGGGGGGCTCAAGAGACCCAGTACTTC
>.|.|TRBJ1-1|TRBV7-2
CASSLRGLGTEAFF
TGTGCCAGCAGCTTGCGGGGGTTGGGCACTGAAGCTTTCTTT
>.|once|TRBJ2-1|TRBV6-6
CASSYLQGGPYNEQFF
TGTGCCAGCAGTTACTTACAGGGTGGCCCCTACAATGAGCAGTTCTTC
>TRBD1|once|TRBJ2-7|TRBV15
CATSRDRGNEQYF
TGTGCCACCAGCAGGGACAGGGGTAACGAGCAGTACTTC
>TRBD2|.|TRBJ2-1|TRBV10-3
CAIAGGRAYEQFF
TGTGCCATCGCTGGCGGGAGGGCGTATGAGCAGTTCTTC
>TRBD2|.|TRBJ2-5|TRBV7-3
CASSPQPPLAAQETQYF
TGTGCCAGCAGCCCCCAACCCCCACTAGCGGCACAAGAGACCCAGTACTTC
>.|.|TRBJ1-5|TRBV6-1
CASSEFPDQPQHF
TGTGCCAGCAGTGAATTCCCCGACCAGCCCCAGCATTTT
>.|.|TRBJ1-5|TRBV6-1
CASSAPALYHQPQHF
TGTGCCAGCAGTGCGCCGGCCCTATATCATCAGCCCCAGCATTTT
>.|.|TRBJ1-1|TRBV10-3
CAISEAKGNTEAFF
TGTGCCATCAGTGAGGCAAAGGGGAACACTGAAGCTTTCTTT
>TRBD1|.|TRBJ2-1|TRBV7-9
CASLLYRGHSYNEQFF
TGTGCCAGCCTACTTTACAGGGGCCATTCCTACAATGAGCAGTTCTTC